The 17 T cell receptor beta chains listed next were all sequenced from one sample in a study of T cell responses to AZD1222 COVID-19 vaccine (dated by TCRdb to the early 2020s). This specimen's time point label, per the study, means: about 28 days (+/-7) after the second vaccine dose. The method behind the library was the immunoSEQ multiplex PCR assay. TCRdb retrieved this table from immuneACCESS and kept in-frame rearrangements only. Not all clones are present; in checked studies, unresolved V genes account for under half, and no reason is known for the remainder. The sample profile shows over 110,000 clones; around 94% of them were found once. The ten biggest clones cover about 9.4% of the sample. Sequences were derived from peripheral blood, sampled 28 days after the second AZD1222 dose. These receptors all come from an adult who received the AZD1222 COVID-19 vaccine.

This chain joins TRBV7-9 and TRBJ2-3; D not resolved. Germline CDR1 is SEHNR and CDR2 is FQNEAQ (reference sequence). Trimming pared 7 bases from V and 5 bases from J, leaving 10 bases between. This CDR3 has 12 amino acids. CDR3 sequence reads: CASTRPGDTQYF. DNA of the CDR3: TGTGCCAGCACCCGTCCGGGAGATACGCAGTATTTT.

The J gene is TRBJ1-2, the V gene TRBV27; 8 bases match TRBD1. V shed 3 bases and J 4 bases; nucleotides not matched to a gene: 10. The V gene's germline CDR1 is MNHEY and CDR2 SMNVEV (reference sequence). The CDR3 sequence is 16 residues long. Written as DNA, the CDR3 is TGTGCCAGCAGTTTCCTCCCTCCAGGGGGCAGCTATGGCTACACCTTC. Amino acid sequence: CASSFLPPGGSYGYTF.

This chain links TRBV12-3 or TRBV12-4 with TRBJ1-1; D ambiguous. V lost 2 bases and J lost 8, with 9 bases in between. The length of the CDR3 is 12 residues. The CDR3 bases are TGTGCCAGCAGTTTACGGCGGGAAGAAGCTTTCTTT. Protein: CASSLRREEAFF.

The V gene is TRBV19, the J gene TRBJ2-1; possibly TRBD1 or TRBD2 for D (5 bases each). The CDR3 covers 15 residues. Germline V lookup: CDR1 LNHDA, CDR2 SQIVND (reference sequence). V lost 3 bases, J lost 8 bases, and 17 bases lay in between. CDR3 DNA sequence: TGTGCCAGTAGTATTGGGGGTGAGGGGCTCGATGAGCAGTTCTTC. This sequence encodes CASSIGGEGLDEQFF.

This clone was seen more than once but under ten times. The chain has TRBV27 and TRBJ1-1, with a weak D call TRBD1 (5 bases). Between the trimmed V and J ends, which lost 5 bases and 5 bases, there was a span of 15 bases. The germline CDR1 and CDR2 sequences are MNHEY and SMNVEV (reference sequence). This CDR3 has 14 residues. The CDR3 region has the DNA TGTGCCAGCAGTCGTAATCCGGGGGGGACTGAAGCTTTCTTT. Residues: CASSRNPGGTEAFF.

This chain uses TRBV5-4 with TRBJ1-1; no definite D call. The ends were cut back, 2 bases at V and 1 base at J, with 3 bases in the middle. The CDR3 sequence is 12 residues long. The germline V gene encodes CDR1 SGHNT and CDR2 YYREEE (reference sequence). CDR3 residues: CASSFGNTEAFF. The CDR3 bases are TGTGCCAGCAGCTTTGGGAACACTGAAGCTTTCTTT.

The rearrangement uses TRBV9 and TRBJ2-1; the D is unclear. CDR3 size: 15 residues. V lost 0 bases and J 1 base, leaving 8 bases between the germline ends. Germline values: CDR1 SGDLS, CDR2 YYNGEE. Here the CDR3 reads CASSVAKGSYNEQFF. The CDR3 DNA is TGTGCCAGCAGCGTAGCTAAGGGATCCTACAATGAGCAGTTCTTC.

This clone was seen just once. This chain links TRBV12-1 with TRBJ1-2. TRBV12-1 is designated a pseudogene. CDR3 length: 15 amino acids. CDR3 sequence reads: CASSFAHLYADGYTF. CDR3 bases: TGTGCCAGCAGCTTTGCTCACCTTTATGCCGATGGCTACACCTTC.

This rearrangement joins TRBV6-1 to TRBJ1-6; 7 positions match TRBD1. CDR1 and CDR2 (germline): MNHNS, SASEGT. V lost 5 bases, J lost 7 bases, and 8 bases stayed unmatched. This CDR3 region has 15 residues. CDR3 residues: CASSSAGTANSPLHF. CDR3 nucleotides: TGTGCCAGCAGTTCCGCCGGGACAGCGAATTCACCCCTCCACTTT.

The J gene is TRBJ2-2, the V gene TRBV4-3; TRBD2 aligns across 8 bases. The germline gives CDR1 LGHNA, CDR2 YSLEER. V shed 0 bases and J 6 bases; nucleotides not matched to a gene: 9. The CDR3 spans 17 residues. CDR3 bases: TGCGCCAGCAGCCAAGATGCAGCGGGGGCTCACCCCGGGGAGCTGTTTTTT. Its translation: CASSQDAAGAHPGELFF.

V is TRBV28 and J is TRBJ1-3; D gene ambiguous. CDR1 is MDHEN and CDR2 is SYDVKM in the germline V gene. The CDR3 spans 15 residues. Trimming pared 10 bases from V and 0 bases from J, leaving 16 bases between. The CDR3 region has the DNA TGTGCCACGCACGGCGGGCCAGCCTCTGGAAACACCATATATTTT. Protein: CATHGGPASGNTIYF.

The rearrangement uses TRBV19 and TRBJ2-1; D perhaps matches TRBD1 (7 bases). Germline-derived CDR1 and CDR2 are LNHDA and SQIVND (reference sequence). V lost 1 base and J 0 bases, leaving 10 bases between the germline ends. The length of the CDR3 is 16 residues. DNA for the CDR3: TGTGCCAGTAGTATAGGGCAGGGGGGCTCCTACAATGAGCAGTTCTTC. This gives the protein CASSIGQGGSYNEQFF. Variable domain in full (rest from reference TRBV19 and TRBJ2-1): DGGITQSPKYLFRKEGQNVTLSCEQNLNHDAMYWYRQDPGQGLRLIYYSQIVNDFQKGDIAEGYSVSREKKESFPLTVTSAQKNPTAFYLCASSIGQGGSYNEQFFGPGTRLTVL.

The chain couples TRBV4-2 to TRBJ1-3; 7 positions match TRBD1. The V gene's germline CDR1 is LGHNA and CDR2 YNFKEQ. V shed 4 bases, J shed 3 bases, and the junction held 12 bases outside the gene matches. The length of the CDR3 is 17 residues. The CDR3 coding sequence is TGTGCCAGCAGCCGACCCCGACAGGGAGCCCATGGAAACACCATATATTTT. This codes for CASSRPRQGAHGNTIYF.

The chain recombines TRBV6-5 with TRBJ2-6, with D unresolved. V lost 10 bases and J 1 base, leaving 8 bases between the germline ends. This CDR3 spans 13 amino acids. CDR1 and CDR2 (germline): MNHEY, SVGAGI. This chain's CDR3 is CAIWRSGANVLTF. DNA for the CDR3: TGTGCCATCTGGAGATCTGGGGCCAACGTCCTGACTTTC.

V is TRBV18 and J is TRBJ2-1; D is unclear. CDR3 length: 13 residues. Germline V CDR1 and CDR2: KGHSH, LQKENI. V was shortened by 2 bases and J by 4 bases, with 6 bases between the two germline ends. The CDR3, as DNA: TGTGCCAGCTCACCATTCGGTTACAATGAGCAGTTCTTC. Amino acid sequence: CASSPFGYNEQFF.

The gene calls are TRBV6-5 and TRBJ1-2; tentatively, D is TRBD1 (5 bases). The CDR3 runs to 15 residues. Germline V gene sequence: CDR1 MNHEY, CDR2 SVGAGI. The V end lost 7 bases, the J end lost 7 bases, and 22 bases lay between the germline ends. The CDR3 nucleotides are TGTGCCAGCACCCCTCGAAGACGGGGCATCGTTGGCTACACCTTC. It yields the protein CASTPRRRGIVGYTF.

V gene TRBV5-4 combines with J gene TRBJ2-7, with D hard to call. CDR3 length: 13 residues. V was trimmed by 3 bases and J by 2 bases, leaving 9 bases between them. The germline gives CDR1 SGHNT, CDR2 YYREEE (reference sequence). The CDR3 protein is CASSSRLTYEQYF. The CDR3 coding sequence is TGTGCCAGCAGCTCCCGACTTACCTACGAGCAGTACTTC.